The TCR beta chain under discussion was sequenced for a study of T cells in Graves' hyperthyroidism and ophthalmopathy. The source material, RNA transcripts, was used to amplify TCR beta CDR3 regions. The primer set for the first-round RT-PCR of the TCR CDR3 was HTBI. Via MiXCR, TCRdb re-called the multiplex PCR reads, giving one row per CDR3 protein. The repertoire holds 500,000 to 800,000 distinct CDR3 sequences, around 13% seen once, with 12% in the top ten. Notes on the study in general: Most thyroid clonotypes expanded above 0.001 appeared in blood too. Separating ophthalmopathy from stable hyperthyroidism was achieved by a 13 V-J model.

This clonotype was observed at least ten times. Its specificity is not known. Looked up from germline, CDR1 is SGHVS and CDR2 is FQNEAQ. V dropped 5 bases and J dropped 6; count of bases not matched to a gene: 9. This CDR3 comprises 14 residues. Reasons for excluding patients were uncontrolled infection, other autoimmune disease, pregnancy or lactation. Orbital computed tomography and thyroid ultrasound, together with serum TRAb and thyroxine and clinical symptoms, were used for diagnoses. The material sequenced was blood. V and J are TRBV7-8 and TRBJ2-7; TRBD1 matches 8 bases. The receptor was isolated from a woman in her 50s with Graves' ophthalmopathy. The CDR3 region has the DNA TGTGCCAGCAGCCCCCTCAGGGGGCAACGCGAGCAGTACTTC. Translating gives CASSPLRGQREQYF. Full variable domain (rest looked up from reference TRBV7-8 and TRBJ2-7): GAGVSQSPRYKVAKRGQDVALRCDPISGHVSLFWYQQALGQGPEFLTYFQNEAQLDKSGLPSDRFFAERPEGSVSTLKIQRTQQEDSAVYLCASSPLRGQREQYFGPGTRLTVT.